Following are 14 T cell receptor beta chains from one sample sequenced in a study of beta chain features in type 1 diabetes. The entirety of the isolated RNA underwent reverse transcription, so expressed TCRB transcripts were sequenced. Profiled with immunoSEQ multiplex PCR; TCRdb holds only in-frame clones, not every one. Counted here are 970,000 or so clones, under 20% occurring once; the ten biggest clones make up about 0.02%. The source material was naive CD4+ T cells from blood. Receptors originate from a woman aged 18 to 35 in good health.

The CDR3 DNA is TGCGCCAGCAGCCAAGTGGGGAGAACCGGGGAGCTGTTTTTT. This encodes CASSQVGRTGELFF. The genes are TRBV4-1 and TRBJ2-2, with D possibly TRBD2 on 5 matching bases. V dropped 1 base and J dropped 5 bases, with 8 bases sitting between them. The CDR3 has 14 residues. The germline V gene has CDR1 MGHRA and CDR2 YSYEKL.

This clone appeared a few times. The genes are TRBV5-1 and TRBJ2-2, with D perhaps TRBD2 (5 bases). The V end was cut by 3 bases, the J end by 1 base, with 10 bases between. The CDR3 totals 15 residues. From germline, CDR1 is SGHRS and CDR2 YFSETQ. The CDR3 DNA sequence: TGCGCCAGCAGCTCCCCCGGGATGAACACCGGGGAGCTGTTTTTT. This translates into CASSSPGMNTGELFF.

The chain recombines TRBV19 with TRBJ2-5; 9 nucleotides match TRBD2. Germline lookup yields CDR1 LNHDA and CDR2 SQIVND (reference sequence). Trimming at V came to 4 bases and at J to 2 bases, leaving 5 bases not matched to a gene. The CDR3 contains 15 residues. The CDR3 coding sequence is TGTGCCAGTAGTAAATTGACTAGCGGACAAGAGACCCAGTACTTC. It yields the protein CASSKLTSGQETQYF.

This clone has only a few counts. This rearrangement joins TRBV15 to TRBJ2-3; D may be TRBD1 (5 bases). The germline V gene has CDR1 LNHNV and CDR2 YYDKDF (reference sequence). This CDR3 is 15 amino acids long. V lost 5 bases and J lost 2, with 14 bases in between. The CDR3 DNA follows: TGTGCCACCAGCTCAACCACAGGAAACACAGATACGCAGTATTTT. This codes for CATSSTTGNTDTQYF.

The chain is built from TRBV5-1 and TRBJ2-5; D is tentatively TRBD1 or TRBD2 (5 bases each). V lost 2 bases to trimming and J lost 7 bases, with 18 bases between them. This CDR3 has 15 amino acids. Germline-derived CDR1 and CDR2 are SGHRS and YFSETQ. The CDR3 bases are TGCGCCAGCAGCTTCACCGGGCTCGCCGGGACGACCCAGTACTTC. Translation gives CASSFTGLAGTTQYF.

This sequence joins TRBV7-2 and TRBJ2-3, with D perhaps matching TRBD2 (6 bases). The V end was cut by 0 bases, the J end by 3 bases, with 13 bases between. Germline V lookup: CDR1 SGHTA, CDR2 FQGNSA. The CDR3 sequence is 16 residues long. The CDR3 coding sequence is TGTGCCAGCAGCTTAGCGATCAGGGCGGGGACAGATACGCAGTATTTT. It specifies CASSLAIRAGTDTQYF.

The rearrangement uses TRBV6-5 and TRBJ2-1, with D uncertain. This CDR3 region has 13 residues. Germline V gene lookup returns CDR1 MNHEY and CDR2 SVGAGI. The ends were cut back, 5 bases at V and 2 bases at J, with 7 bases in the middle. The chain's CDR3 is CASSRVAYNEQFF. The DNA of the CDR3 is TGTGCCAGCAGTAGGGTGGCCTACAATGAGCAGTTCTTC.

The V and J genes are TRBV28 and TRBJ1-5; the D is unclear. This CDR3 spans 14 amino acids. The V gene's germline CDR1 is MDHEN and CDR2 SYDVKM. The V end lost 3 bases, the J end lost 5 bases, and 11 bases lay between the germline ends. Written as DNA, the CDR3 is TGTGCCAGCAGTTTCTCAGGTCGCGATCAGCCCCAGCATTTT. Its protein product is CASSFSGRDQPQHF.

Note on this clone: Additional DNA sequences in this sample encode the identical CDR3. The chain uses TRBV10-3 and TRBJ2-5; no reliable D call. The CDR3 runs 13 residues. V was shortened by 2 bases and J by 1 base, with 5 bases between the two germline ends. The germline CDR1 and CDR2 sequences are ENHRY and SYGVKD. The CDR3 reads CAISEGGQETQYF. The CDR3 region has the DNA TGTGCCATCAGTGAGGGCGGCCAAGAGACCCAGTACTTC.

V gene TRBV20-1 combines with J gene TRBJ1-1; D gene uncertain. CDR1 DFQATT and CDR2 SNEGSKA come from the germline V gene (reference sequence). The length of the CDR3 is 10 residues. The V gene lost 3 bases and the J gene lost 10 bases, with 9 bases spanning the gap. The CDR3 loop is CSASRRAAFF. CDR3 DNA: TGCAGTGCTAGCCGACGGGCAGCTTTCTTT.

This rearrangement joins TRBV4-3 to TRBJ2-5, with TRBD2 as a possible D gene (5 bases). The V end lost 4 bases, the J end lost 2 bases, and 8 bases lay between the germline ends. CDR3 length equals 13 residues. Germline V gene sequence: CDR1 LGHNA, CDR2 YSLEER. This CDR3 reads CASSPRAQETQYF. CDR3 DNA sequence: TGCGCCAGCAGCCCGAGGGCACAAGAGACCCAGTACTTC.

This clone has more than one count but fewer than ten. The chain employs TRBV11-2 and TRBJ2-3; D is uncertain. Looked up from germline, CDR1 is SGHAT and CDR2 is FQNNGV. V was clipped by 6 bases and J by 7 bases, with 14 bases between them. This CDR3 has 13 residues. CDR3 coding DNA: TGTGCCAGCAGGCTTCCGGCGACGAATACGCAGTATTTT. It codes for CASRLPATNTQYF.

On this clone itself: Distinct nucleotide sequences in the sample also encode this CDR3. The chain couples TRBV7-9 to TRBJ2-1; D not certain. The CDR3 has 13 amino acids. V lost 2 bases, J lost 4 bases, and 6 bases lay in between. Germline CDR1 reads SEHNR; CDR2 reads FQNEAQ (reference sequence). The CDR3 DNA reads TGTGCCAGCAGCTTACGACTGTACAATGAGCAGTTCTTC. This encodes CASSLRLYNEQFF.

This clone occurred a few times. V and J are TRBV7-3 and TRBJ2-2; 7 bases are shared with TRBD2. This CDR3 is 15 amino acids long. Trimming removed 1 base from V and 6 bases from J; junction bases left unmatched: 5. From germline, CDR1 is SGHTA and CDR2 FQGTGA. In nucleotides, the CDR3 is TGTGCCAGCAGCTTAAGTGGACGGGAGGCCGGGGAGCTGTTTTTT. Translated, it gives CASSLSGREAGELFF.